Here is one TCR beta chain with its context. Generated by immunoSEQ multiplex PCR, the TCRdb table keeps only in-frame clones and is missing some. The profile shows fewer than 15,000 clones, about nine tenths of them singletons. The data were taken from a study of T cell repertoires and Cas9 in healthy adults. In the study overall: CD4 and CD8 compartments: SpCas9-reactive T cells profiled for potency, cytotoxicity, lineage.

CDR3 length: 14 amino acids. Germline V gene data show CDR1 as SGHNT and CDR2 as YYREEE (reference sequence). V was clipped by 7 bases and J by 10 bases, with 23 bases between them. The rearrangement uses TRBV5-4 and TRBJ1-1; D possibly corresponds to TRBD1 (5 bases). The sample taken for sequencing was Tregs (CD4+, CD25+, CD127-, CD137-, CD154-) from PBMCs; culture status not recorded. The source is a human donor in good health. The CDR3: CASFRITGDSVAFF. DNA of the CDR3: TGTGCCAGCTTCCGTATCACGGGGGACTCGGTAGCTTTCTTT. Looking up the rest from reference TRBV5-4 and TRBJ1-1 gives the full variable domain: ETGVTQSPTHLIKTRGQQVTLRCSSQSGHNTVSWYQQALGQGPQFIFQYYREEENGRGNFPPRFSGLQFPNYSSELNVNALELDDSALYLCASFRITGDSVAFFGQGTRLTVV.